This T cell receptor (beta chain) came from a study of cytomegalovirus exposure and HLA in healthy donors (dated by TCRdb to the late 2010s). For context, the study as a whole: A later analysis indicated that the 90 to 150 validation repertoires were generated on the platform also employed for the 700 or so repertoires of the first cohort. The study aimed to test whether cataloging public T cell receptors could reveal signatures of past pathogen exposure. High-throughput TCR immunosequencing, statistical association of individual TCRs with disease status, and machine learning were combined to predict cytomegalovirus infection status. Along with the approximately 700-subject first cohort, a separate validation cohort of over a hundred different subjects was used. Results and caveats for the whole study, not just this receptor: Most TCR sequences were observed very rarely across donors, whereas some public TCRs were present in many individuals. According to the authors, the approach could potentially be generalized to other disease states and immunological phenotypes. A few of the identified cytomegalovirus-associated TCR beta chains were confirmed in vitro to be specific for cytomegalovirus antigens. A total of some 180 TCR beta chains were listed by the study as associated with cytomegalovirus. Subsequent analysis determined that TCRs grouped into clusters in the first cohort also showed a tendency toward co-occurrence across the 130 or so validation repertoires, and roughly 95% of cluster scores exceeded 0. In both the original and validation cohorts, the classifier was reported to diagnose cytomegalovirus status with high specificity and sensitivity. The validation cohort had no HLA typing available for a later analysis, so co-occurrence within that cohort was assessed over all 130 or so repertoires.

The donors belonged to the validation cohort of about 110 subjects, which was separate from the approximately 610-subject first cohort. Library preparation employed the immunoSEQ multiplex PCR assay. As for how the authors treated the data: A statistical classification framework was built for diagnosing cytomegalovirus status from the catalog of TCR beta chain sequences. TCRdb holds this immuneACCESS table with in-frame rearrangements only. Some clones are missing; in checked studies, unresolved V genes explain under half, and the rest has no known cause. V, J and clone size are taken as reported in that table, and D and trimming were inferred from the DNA itself. In all, the sample holds 130,000 to 150,000 clones, and 85% to 90% of those were seen once. Clones ranked in the top ten supply 3.3% of the sample. Comment on this clone: It lacks a known antigen. The conserved final phenylalanine or tryptophan is absent from the CDR3, which likely points to a read error. The DNA is omitted, as the CDR3 cannot be located on it reliably, and the CDR3 follows TCRdb's listing.

The CDR3 is 12 amino acids in total, end residues counted. According to the germline V gene (reference sequence), CDR1 reads GTSNPN and CDR2 reads SVGIG. The receptor's source is a woman aged 18-29 years in good health and CMV-seropositive. The chain links TRBV30 with TRBJ2-7; TRBD1 reflects the table's D call only, with no check against the DNA. The sample consisted of PBMCs. This receptor has the CDR3 CAWSVRGTGLFY.